The 20 T cell receptor beta chains presented below share a single source sample, sequenced in a study of Ad26.COV2.S vaccination and SARS-CoV-2 variants. Sequencing used immunoSEQ multiplex PCR; TCRdb keeps in-frame clones, though not all of them. The sample consists of hundreds of thousands of clones, 80% to 90% of them appearing once. Treatment: some 20 received Ad26.COV2.S at low or high dose, single or two shots; 5 received placebo; per-sample allocation not given. Sampling occurred on day 63 after the first vaccine or placebo injection. The material was peripheral blood, obtained in a trial of Ad26.COV2.S vaccine versus placebo. These receptors were obtained from a person aged 18-60 years who received the Ad26.COV2.S COVID-19 vaccine or a placebo.

The chain combines TRBV19 with TRBJ1-4; no clear D gene. Looked up from germline, CDR1 is LNHDA and CDR2 is SQIVND (reference sequence). There are 14 residues in the CDR3. Trimming pared 6 bases from V and 0 bases from J, leaving 8 bases between. CDR3 sequence (DNA): TGTGCCAGTAGGGACCGCTCAACTAATGAAAAACTGTTTTTT. Translated, it gives CASRDRSTNEKLFF.

This clone has only one observation. The J gene is TRBJ1-1, the V gene TRBV27; D not certain. V was trimmed by 7 bases and J by 5 bases, leaving 14 bases between them. The length of the CDR3 is 13 residues. CDR1 MNHEY and CDR2 SMNVEV come from the germline V gene (reference sequence). CDR3: CASTATERTEAFF. Here the CDR3 DNA reads TGTGCCAGCACCGCGACGGAGCGGACTGAAGCTTTCTTT.

V is TRBV4-2 and J is TRBJ1-4; a weak D match, TRBD1 (6 bases). V lost 4 bases, J lost 6 bases, and 18 bases lay in between. This CDR3 is built from 16 residues. From germline, CDR1 is LGHNA and CDR2 YNFKEQ. CDR3 region: CASSPGAGVTYEKLFF. As DNA, the CDR3 is TGTGCCAGCAGCCCGGGGGCCGGGGTTACATATGAAAAACTGTTTTTT.

In this sample, this clone turned up once. V and J are TRBV21-1 and TRBJ2-1; the table calls TRBD1, which could not be checked here. TRBV21-1 is a pseudogene. The CDR3 consists of 17 residues. This CDR3 is CASRNRCRDRGFYEQFF. For the CDR3, the DNA is TGTGCCAGCAGGAACCGCTGCCGGGACAGGGGTTTCTATGAGCAGTTCTTC.

The chain employs TRBV25-1 and TRBJ1-1; unclear D gene. CDR1 and CDR2 (germline): MGHDK, SYGVNS. Trimming left V 2 bases short and J 6 bases short, with 10 bases between. The CDR3 consists of 13 residues. The CDR3 region has the DNA TGTGCCAGCAGTGAACTCAGAGGACCTGAAGCTTTCTTT. It yields the protein CASSELRGPEAFF.

The chain links TRBV25-1 to TRBJ1-5, with D possibly matching TRBD1 (5 bases). Germline V gene lookup returns CDR1 MGHDK and CDR2 SYGVNS. CDR3 length: 14 residues. The ends were cut back, 6 bases at V and 4 bases at J, with 13 bases in the middle. The CDR3 coding sequence is TGTGCCAGCAGCACCGGGACGCCAAATCAGCCCCAGCATTTT. This codes for CASSTGTPNQPQHF.

The V and J genes are TRBV16 and TRBJ2-3, with a tentative D call TRBD1 (6 bases). Trimming removed 3 bases at V and 6 bases at J, with 13 bases between. Germline assignment: CDR1 KGHSY and CDR2 FQNENV. The CDR3 length is 14 residues. The CDR3 loop reads CASSQGARGDTQYF. The DNA of the CDR3 is TGTGCCAGCAGCCAGGGGGCACGAGGTGATACGCAGTATTTT. Full variable domain (missing parts from reference TRBV16 and TRBJ2-3): GEEVAQTPKHLVRGEGQKAKLYCAPIKGHSYVFWYQQVLKNEFKFLISFQNENVFDETGMPKERFSAKCLPNSPCSLEIQATKLEDSAVYFCASSQGARGDTQYFGPGTRLTVL.

This clone showed up just a few times. The V gene is TRBV6-1, the J gene TRBJ1-1; D not resolved. V gave up 2 bases and J gave up 3 bases, with 16 bases separating them. The length of the CDR3 is 16 residues. Germline CDR1 MNHNS, CDR2 SASEGT. The CDR3 region is CASSELIGASHTEAFF. Written as DNA, the CDR3 is TGTGCCAGCAGTGAATTAATCGGCGCCAGCCACACTGAAGCTTTCTTT.

The gene calls are TRBV11-3 and TRBJ2-2; TRBD1 aligns across 9 bases. The junction had 7 bases not matched to a gene; V was cut back by 3 bases and J by 8 bases. The germline CDR1 and CDR2 sequences are SGHNT and YENEEA. The CDR3 consists of 15 residues. CDR3 nucleotides: TGTGCCAGCAGCTTCGGGACAGGGCAACGGGGGGAGCTGTTTTTT. As protein: CASSFGTGQRGELFF.

This clone was seen just once. This sequence joins TRBV30 and TRBJ2-1; 8 bases line up with TRBD1. The CDR3 covers 17 residues. Looked up from germline, CDR1 is GTSNPN and CDR2 is SVGIG (reference sequence). With V trimmed by 2 bases and J by 8 bases, 17 bases remained unmatched. CDR3 protein: CAWSPNRTGKNLHEQFF. In DNA, the CDR3 is TGTGCCTGGAGTCCGAATCGGACAGGGAAAAATTTACATGAGCAGTTCTTC.

The chain has TRBV6-5 and TRBJ1-5; TRBD1 aligns across 8 bases. V lost 8 bases, J lost 6 bases, and 12 bases stayed unmatched. Germline V gene data show CDR1 as MNHEY and CDR2 as SVGAGI. The CDR3 extends over 15 amino acids. The CDR3 sequence is CASVGQGVSSQPQHF. The CDR3, as DNA: TGTGCCAGCGTAGGACAGGGAGTTAGTAGTCAGCCCCAGCATTTT.

The sample holds a few counts of this clone. The V gene is TRBV7-9, the J gene TRBJ2-1, with unresolved D. This CDR3 comprises 11 residues. Looked up from germline, CDR1 is SEHNR and CDR2 is FQNEAQ (reference sequence). Trimming cost V 5 bases and J 7 bases, with 6 bases left between them. As DNA, the CDR3 is TGTGCCAGCAGCCTAAAGAATGAGCAGTTCTTC. It translates to CASSLKNEQFF.

For the CDR3, the DNA is TGCGCCAGCAGTGTCGTGGCGGGAGGGGTGAACACCGGGGAGCTGTTTTTT. It yields the protein CASSVVAGGVNTGELFF. The chain links TRBV10-2 to TRBJ2-2; 9 positions match TRBD2. Trimming at V came to 4 bases and at J to 1 base, leaving 7 bases not matched to a gene. CDR1 and CDR2 (germline): WSHSY, SAAADI. This CDR3 contains 17 residues.

The chain employs TRBV10-2 and TRBJ1-5, with 8 bases fitting TRBD1. The CDR3 sequence is 15 residues long. Germline-derived CDR1 and CDR2 are WSHSY and SAAADI. V was clipped by 4 bases and J by 3 bases; unmatched bases: 5. The CDR3 DNA follows: TGCGCCAGCAGTGCGAGACAGGGGCCCAATCAGCCCCAGCATTTT. Protein sequence: CASSARQGPNQPQHF.

The chain carries TRBV19 and TRBJ1-1; D is unclear. V lost 3 bases to trimming and J lost 4 bases, with 15 bases between them. The CDR3 loop spans 15 amino acids. CDR1 is LNHDA, CDR2 SQIVND, per germline (reference sequence). The DNA of the CDR3 is TGTGCCAGTAGTATGGCTTGGGAAGGGTCCACTGAAGCTTTCTTT. Translated, it gives CASSMAWEGSTEAFF.

Concerning this clone itself: A much larger clonotype is one base distant, so this may be a read error. This chain links TRBV11-3 with TRBJ1-1; perhaps TRBD1 as D (5 bases). This CDR3 spans 13 amino acids. The V and J ends lost 0 bases and 4 bases respectively, with 6 bases between them. Germline V gene sequence: CDR1 SGHNT, CDR2 YENEEA. The CDR3 is CASSLEGTTEAFF. The CDR3 DNA sequence: TGTGCCAGCAGCTTAGAGGGGACCACTGAAGCTTTCTTT.

The J gene is TRBJ2-5, the V gene TRBV6-6; the match to TRBD2 covers 13 bases. Germline V gene data show CDR1 as MNHNY and CDR2 as SVGAGI (reference sequence). The V gene end was trimmed by 6 bases and the J gene end by 4 bases; junction bases not matched to a gene: 8. The CDR3 contains 16 residues. This chain's CDR3 is CASSHGLAGEGETQYF. CDR3 nucleotides: TGTGCCAGCAGCCACGGACTAGCGGGAGAAGGAGAGACCCAGTACTTC.

The CDR3 loop reads CASSRQVQETQYF. As DNA, the CDR3 is TGTGCCAGCTCACGACAGGTCCAAGAGACCCAGTACTTC. V is TRBV18 and J is TRBJ2-5; D is possibly TRBD1 (6 bases). This CDR3 region has 13 residues. Germline loops: CDR1 KGHSH, CDR2 LQKENI. Trimming took 4 bases from V and 1 from J, leaving 7 bases between them.

J is TRBJ2-7 and V is TRBV6-6; 9 nucleotides match TRBD1. The CDR3 covers 14 residues. Germline V lookup: CDR1 MNHNY, CDR2 SVGAGI (reference sequence). The V segment lost 2 bases and the J segment 2 bases; nucleotides outside the gene matches: 1. The CDR3 reads CASSYRDRAYEQYF. In DNA form, the CDR3 reads TGTGCCAGCAGTTACCGGGACAGGGCCTACGAGCAGTACTTC.

The chain recombines TRBV10-1 with TRBJ2-1; D gene uncertain. Germline loops: CDR1 WNHNN, CDR2 SYGVQD (reference sequence). The length of the CDR3 is 12 residues. V was shortened by 0 bases and J by 5 bases, with 2 bases between the two germline ends. CDR3 loop: CASSESHNEQFF. The DNA for the CDR3 is TGCGCCAGCAGTGAGTCCCACAATGAGCAGTTCTTC.